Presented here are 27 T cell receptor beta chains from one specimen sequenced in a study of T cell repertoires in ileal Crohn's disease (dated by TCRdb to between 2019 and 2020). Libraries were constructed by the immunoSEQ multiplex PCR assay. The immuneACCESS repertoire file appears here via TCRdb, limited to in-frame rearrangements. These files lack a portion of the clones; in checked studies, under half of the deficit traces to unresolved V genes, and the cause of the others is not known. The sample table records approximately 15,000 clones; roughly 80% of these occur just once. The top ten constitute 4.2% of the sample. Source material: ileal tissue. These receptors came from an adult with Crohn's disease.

The CDR3 reads CASSYSRGQGASGYTF. The CDR3 DNA reads as TGTGCCAGCAGTTACTCGAGGGGGCAGGGGGCGAGTGGCTACACCTTC. The chain combines TRBV6-5 with TRBJ1-2, with TRBD1 matching 8 bases. In germline, CDR1 is MNHEY, CDR2 SVGAGI. V lost 0 bases, J lost 7 bases, and 10 bases stayed unmatched. CDR3 size: 16 residues.

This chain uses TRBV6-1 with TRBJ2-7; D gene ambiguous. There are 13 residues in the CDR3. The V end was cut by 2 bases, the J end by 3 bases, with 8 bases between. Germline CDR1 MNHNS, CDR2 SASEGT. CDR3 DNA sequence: TGTGCCAGCAGTGAATCGGAGAACTACGAGCAGTACGTC. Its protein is CASSESENYEQYV.

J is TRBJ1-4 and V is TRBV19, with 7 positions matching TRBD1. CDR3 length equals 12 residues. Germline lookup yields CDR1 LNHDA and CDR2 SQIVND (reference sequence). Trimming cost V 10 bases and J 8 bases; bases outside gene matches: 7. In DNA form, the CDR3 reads TGTGCCACAAGACAGGGAAACGAAAAACTGTTTTTT. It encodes CATRQGNEKLFF.

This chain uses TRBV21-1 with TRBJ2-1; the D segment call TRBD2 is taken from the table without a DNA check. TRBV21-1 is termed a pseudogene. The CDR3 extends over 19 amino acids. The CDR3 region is CASSNPGTMGGRGYNEQFF. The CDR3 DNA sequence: TGTGCCAGCAGCAATCCCGGGACCATGGGCGGGAGAGGGTACAATGAGCAGTTCTTC.

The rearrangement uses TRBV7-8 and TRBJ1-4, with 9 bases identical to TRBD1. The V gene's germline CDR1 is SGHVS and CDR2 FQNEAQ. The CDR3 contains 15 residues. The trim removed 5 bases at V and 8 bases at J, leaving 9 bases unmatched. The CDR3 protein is CASSPETGGKEKLFF. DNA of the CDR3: TGTGCCAGCAGCCCGGAGACAGGGGGGAAGGAAAAACTGTTTTTT.

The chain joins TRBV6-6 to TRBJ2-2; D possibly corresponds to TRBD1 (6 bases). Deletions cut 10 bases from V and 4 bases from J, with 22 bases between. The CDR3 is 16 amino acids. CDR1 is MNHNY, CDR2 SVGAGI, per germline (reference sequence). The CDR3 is CATRLAGTSGTGELFF. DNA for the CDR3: TGTGCCACTCGCCTAGCCGGGACATCGGGCACCGGGGAGCTGTTTTTT.

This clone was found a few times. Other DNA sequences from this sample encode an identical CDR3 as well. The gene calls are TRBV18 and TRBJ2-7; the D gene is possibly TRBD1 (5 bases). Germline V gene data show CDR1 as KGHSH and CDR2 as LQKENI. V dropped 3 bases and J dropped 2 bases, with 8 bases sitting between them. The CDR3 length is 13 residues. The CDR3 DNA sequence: TGTGCCAGCTCACCTGGACAAACCTACGAGCAGTACTTC. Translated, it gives CASSPGQTYEQYF.

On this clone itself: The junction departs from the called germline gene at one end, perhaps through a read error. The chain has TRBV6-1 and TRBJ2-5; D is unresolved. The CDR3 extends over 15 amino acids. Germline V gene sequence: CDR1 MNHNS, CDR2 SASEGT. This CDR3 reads CASSEVRQLQETQYF. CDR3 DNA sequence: TGTGCCAGCAGCGAAGTTAGGCAACTACAAGAGACCCAGTACTTC.

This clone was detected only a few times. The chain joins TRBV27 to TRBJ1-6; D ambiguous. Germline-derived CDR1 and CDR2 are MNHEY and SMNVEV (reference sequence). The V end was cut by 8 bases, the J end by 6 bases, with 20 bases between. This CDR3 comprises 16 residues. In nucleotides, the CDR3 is TGTGCCAGCGGGTTTATGCGGCGAGGAGGTAATTCACCCCTCCACTTT. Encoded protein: CASGFMRRGGNSPLHF.

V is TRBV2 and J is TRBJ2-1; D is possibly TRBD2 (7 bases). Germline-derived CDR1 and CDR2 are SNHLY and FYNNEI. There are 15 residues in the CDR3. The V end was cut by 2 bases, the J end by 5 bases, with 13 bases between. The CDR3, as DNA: TGTGCCAGCAGTGAAAGGGGGGGGCGACACAATGAGCAGTTCTTC. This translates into CASSERGGRHNEQFF.

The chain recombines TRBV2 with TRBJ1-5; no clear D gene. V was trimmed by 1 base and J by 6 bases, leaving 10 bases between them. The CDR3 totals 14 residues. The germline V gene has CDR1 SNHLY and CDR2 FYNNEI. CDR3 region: CASSEGRVPQPQHF. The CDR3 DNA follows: TGTGCCAGCAGTGAAGGGCGGGTCCCTCAGCCCCAGCATTTT.

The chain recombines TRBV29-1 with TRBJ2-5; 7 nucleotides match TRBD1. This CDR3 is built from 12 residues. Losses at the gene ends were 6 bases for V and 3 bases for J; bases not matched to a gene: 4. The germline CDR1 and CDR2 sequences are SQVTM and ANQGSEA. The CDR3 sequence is CSVVTGKETQYF. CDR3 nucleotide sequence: TGCAGCGTCGTGACAGGGAAAGAGACCCAGTACTTC.

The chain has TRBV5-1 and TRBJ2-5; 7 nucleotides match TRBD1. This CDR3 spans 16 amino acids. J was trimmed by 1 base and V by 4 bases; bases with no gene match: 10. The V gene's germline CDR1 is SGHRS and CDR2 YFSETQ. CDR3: CASSPGTVLGQETQYF. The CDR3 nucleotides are TGCGCCAGCAGCCCGGGGACAGTCCTCGGCCAAGAGACCCAGTACTTC.

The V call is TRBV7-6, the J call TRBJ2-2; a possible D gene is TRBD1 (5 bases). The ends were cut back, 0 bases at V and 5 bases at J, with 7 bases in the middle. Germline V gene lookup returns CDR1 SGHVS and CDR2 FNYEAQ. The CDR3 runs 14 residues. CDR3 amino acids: CASSLAAGTGELFF. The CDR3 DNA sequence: TGTGCCAGCAGCTTAGCCGCAGGGACCGGGGAGCTGTTTTTT.

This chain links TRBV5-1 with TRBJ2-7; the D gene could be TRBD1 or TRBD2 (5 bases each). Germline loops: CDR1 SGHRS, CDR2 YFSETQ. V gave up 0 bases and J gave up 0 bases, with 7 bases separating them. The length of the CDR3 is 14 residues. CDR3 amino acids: CASSLDGGSYEQYV. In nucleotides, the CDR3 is TGCGCCAGCAGCTTGGATGGGGGCTCCTACGAGCAGTACGTC.

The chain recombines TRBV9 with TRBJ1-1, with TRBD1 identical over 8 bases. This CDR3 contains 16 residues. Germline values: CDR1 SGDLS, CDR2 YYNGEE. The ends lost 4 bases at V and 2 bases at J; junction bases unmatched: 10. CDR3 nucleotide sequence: TGTGCCAGCAGCCGAGTCAGGGGGCGTAATAACACTGAAGCTTTCTTT. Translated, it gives CASSRVRGRNNTEAFF.

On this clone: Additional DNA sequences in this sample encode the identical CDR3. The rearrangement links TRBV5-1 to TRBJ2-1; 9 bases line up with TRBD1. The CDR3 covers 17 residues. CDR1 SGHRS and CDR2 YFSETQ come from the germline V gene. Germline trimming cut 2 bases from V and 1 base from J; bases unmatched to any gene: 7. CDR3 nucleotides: TGCGCCAGCAGCTTAGAATCCGGGACAGGGTCCTACAATGAGCAGTTCTTC. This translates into CASSLESGTGSYNEQFF.

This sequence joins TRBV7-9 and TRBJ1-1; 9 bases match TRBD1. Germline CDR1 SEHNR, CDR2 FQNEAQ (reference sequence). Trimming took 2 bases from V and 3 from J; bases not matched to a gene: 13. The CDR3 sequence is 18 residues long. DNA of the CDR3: TGTGCCAGCAGCTTAAGAGGGATGATACAGGGGGCTTACACTGAAGCTTTCTTT. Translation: CASSLRGMIQGAYTEAFF.

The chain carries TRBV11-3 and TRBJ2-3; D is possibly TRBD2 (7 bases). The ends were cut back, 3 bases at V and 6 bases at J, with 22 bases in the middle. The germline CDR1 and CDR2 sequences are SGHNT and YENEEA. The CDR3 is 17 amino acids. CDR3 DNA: TGTGCCAGCAGCTTCAACAGGGAGGGCCCTGTAATGGATACGCAGTATTTT. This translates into CASSFNREGPVMDTQYF.

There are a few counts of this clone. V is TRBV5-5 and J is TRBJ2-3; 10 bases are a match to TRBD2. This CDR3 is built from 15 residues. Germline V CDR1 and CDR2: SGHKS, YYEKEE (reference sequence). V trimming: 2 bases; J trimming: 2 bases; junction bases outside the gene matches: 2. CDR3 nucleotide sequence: TGTGCCAGCAGCTTTAGCGGGAGGACCACAGATACGCAGTATTTT. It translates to CASSFSGRTTDTQYF.

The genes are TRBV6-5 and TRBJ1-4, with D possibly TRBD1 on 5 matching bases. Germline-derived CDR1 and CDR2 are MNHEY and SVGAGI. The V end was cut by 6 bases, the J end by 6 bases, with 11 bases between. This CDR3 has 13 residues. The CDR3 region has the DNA TGTGCCAGCAGACAGGCACGGGATGAAAAACTGTTTTTT. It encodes CASRQARDEKLFF.

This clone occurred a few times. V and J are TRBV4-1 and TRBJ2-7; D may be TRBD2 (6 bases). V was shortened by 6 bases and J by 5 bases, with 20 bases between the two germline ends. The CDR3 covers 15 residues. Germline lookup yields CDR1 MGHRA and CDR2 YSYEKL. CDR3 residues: CASSHAGTGFNEQYV. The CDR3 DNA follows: TGCGCCAGCAGTCATGCCGGGACTGGTTTTAACGAGCAGTACGTC.

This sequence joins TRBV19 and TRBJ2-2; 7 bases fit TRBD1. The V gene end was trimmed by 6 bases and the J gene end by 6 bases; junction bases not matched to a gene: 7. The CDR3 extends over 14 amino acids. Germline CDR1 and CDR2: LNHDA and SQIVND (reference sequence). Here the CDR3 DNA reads TGTGCCAGTAGGCAGACAGGGATCGCCGGGGAGCTGTTTTTT. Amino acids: CASRQTGIAGELFF.

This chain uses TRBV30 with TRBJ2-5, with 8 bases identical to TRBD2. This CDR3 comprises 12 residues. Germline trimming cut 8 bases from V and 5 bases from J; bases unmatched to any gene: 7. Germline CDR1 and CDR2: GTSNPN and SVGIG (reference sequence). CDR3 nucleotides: TGTGCCGGTAGGCCGGGGGGGGAGACCCAGTACTTC. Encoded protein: CAGRPGGETQYF.

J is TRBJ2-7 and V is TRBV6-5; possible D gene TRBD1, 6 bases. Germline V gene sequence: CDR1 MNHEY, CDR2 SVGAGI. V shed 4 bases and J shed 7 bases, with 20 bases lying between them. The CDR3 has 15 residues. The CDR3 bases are TGTGCCAGCAGTTTTCGCGGCCTGGGGGCGGCGGAGCAGTACTTC. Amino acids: CASSFRGLGAAEQYF.

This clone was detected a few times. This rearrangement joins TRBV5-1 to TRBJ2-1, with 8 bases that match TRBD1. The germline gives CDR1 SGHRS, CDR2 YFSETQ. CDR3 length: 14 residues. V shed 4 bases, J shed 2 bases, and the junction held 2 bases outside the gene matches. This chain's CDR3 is CASSKGQAYNEQFF. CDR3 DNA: TGCGCCAGCAGCAAGGGACAGGCCTACAATGAGCAGTTCTTC.

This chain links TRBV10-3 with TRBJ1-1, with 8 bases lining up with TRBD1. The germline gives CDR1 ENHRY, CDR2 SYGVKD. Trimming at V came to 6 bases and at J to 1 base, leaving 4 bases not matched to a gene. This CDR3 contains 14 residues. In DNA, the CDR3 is TGTGCCATCAGATCGGGACAGGCGAACACTGAAGCTTTCTTT. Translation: CAIRSGQANTEAFF.